The subject of this entry is one T cell receptor (beta chain). The specificity of this receptor is unknown. Within one base of it there is no much larger clone, and no base qualities were kept. Samples from volunteer blood donors who had recovered from COVID-19 were contributed by a second Seattle source. Whole blood was collected in K2EDTA tubes by collaborating institutions according to the institutions' own protocols. For TCRbeta analysis, collaborators shipped samples as frozen whole blood, isolated PBMCs, or DNA extracted from either of those sample types. Including the terminal cysteine and phenylalanine, the CDR3 comprises 14 residues. Of all the DNA, just the CDR3 is kept, 42 bases in frame from base 1. From a lookup of the germline V gene (reference sequence), CDR1 and CDR2 are LNHDA and SQIVND. Trimming removed 10 bases from V and 3 bases from J, leaving 18 bases between the germline ends.

The data originate from a study of blood T cell repertoires in COVID-19 (dated by TCRdb to 2019 to 2021). Regarding the complete study: Samples covering the acute and convalescent phases of COVID-19 were provided by collaborators in the United States, Italy and Spain. The prospective study material was composed of cDNA or gDNA derived from T cells, B-cell-depleted T cells, or PBMCs. Deeply sampled blood TCRbeta repertoires from subjects exposed to, actively infected with, or recovered from COVID-19 were included in the dataset. The repertoires were released in a freely available public database intended as a resource for research on the immune response to SARS-CoV-2. The samples were drawn from the first 160 participants of the ongoing ImmuneRACE study and from 950 to 1,500 subjects provided by 6 global collaborators. A de-identified subject ID, COVID-19 status, age in years and sex were almost always included in the sample metadata. HLA class I and class II types, where available, came from metadata supplied by the sample provider rather than from assay-based typing. Beyond this particular receptor, the publication reports: The amount of clinical and demographic metadata varied by source and participant and was provided uncurated.

TCRbeta CDR3 regions were amplified from genomic DNA using the immunoSEQ Assay, a bias-controlled multiplex PCR. Concerning the study's data processing: The number of nucleated cells in each sample was estimated from the amplification of reference gene primers within the assay. To quantify the absolute abundance of each unique TCRbeta CDR3 rearrangement, sequence reads were collapsed and filtered. For each sample, productive Simpson clonality was calculated as the square root of Simpson's diversity index across productive rearrangements. Entries here come from immuneACCESS through TCRdb and include only in-frame sequences with V and J called. Some clones fail to appear in such tables; in the studies checked, an unresolved V gene covers under half of the shortfall, and the cause of the remainder is unknown. V, J and clone size reflect that table, while D and trimming were determined from the DNA. A total of 250,000 to 350,000 clones appear in this sample, around 87% of them only once. In total, the top ten clones hold about 8% of the sample.

The rearrangement combines TRBV19 with TRBJ1-1; no D gene can be assigned with confidence. Sequenced input: peripheral blood. The TCR was taken from a woman aged 45-60 years who had recovered from COVID-19. The CDR3 amino acid sequence is: CATKLGSADTEAFF. The bases read TGTGCCACTAAGCTAGGGAGTGCGGACACTGAAGCTTTCTTT.